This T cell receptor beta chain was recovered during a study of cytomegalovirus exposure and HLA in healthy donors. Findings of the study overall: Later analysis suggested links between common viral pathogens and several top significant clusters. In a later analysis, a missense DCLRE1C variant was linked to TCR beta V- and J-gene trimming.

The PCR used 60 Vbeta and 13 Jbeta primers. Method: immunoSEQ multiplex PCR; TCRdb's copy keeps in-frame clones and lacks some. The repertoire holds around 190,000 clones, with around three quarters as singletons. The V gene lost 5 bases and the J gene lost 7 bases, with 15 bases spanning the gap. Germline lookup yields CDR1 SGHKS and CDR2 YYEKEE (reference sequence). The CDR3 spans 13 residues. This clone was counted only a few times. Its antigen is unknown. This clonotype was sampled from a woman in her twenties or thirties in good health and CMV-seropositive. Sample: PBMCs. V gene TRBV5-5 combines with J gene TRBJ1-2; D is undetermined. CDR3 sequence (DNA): TGTGCCAGCAGTGTTCGCGACATGAGTGGCTACACCTTC. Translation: CASSVRDMSGYTF. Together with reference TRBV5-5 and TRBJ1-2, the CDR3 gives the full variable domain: DAGVTQSPTHLIKTRGQQVTLRCSPISGHKSVSWYQQVLGQGPQFIFQYYEKEERGRGNFPDRFSARQFPNYSSELNVNALLLGDSALYLCASSVRDMSGYTFGSGTRLTVV.